This T cell receptor beta chain emerged from a study of blood T cells in healthy people across ages. Study-wide context: Using template switching, researchers captured about one barcoded beta molecule for each two T cells. Findings of the study overall: Naive T cell percentage and TCR beta diversity correlated strongly. While age rose, TCR beta diversity per million T cells dropped in a roughly linear way.

For every donor, a draw yielded roughly 9.3 milliliters of peripheral blood. About this clonotype: As yet, its antigen is unknown.

Alongside a J-beta primer mix, a sample-barcoded 5' primer served in a second PCR lasting about 7 to 12 cycles. TCRdb reprocessed the 5' RACE reads with MiXCR, giving one entry per CDR3 protein. The repertoire holds roughly 1,300,000 distinct CDR3 sequences, with almost 60% as singletons. Material for sequencing was blood. The sequence was collected from a man in his late teens or twenties in good health.

The CDR3 sequence is CATRKESEQYF. In nucleotides, the CDR3 is TGTGCCACCAGGAAAGAGAGTGAGCAGTACTTC. This chain connects TRBV15 to TRBJ2-7; D uncertain. Germline V lookup: CDR1 LNHNV, CDR2 YYDKDF (reference sequence). This CDR3 has 11 residues. V lost 6 bases and J lost 7, with 10 bases in between.